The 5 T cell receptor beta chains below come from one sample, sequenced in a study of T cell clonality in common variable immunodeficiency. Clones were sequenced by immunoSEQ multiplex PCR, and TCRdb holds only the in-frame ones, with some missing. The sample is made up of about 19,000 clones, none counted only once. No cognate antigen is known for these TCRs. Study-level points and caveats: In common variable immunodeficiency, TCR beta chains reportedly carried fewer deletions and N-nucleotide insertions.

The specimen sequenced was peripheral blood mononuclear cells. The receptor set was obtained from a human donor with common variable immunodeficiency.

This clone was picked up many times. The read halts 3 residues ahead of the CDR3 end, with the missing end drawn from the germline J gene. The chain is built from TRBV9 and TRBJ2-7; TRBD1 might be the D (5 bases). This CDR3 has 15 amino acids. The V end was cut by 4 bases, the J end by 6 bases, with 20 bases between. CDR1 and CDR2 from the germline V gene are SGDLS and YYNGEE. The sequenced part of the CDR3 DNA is TGTGCCAGCAGCCCCAGAAGGGGCAGGGAAGGCGAG. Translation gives CASSPRRGREGE. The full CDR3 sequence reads CASSPRRGREGEQYF.

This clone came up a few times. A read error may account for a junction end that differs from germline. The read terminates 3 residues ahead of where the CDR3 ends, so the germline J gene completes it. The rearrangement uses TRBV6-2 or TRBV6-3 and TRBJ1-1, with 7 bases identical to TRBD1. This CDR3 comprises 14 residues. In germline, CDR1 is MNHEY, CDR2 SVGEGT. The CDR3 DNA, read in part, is TGTGCCACCCTATGGGGACAGTTGAACATTGAA. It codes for CATLWGQLNIE. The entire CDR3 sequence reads CATLWGQLNIEAFF.

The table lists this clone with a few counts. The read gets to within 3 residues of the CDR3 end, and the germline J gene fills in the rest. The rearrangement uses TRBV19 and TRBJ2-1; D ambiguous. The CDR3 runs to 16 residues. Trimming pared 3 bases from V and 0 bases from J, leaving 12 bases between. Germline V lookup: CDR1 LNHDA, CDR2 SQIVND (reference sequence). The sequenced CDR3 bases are TGTGCCAGTAGTATCTTCACAACCAGCTCCTACAATGAG. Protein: CASSIFTTSSYNE. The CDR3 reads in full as CASSIFTTSSYNEQFF.

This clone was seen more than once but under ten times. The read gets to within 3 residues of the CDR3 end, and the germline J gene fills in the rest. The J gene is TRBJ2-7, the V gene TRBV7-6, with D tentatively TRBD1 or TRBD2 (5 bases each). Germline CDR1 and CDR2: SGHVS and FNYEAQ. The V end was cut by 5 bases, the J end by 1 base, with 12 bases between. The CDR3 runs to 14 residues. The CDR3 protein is CASSLNEGSYEQYF. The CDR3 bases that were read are TGTGCCAGCAGCCTTAATGAGGGGTCCTACGAG. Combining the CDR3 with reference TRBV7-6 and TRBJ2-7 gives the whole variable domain GAGVSQSPRYKVTKRGQDVALRCDPISGHVSLYWYRQALGQGPEFLTYFNYEAQQDKSGLPNDRFSAERPEGSISTLTIQRTEQRDSAMYRCASSLNEGSYEQYFGPGTRLTVT.

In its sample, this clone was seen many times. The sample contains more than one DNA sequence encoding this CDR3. CDR3: CAWSSHGGTEAFF. Incomplete CDR3 DNA: TGTGCCTGGAGTTCGCACGGGGGTACTGAA. The rearrangement joins TRBV30 to TRBJ1-1; D is perhaps TRBD1 (5 bases). The read comes to an end 3 residues before the CDR3 does, leaving the germline J gene to fill in the end. Trimming removed 2 bases from V and 5 bases from J, with 12 bases in between. CDR1 and CDR2 (germline): GTSNPN, SVGIG (reference sequence). This CDR3 is built from 13 residues.